Detailed here is one T cell receptor beta chain. The sample comes from a study of control samples from healthy donors and cancer patients. The assay was immunoSEQ multiplex PCR, and TCRdb's table has in-frame clones only and misses some. The sample shows about 98,000 clones, 79% of them seen only once. Input material: blood. This TCR came from a woman under 40 in good health.

CDR3 residues: CASSIVGVNSPLHF. CDR3 nucleotides: TGTGCCAGTAGTATAGTAGGGGTTAATTCACCCCTCCACTTT. The chain couples TRBV19 to TRBJ1-6, with D possibly being TRBD1 (5 bases). The CDR3 length is 14 residues. CDR1 is LNHDA, CDR2 SQIVND, per germline (reference sequence). The V gene lost 1 base and the J gene lost 6 bases, with 7 bases spanning the gap.